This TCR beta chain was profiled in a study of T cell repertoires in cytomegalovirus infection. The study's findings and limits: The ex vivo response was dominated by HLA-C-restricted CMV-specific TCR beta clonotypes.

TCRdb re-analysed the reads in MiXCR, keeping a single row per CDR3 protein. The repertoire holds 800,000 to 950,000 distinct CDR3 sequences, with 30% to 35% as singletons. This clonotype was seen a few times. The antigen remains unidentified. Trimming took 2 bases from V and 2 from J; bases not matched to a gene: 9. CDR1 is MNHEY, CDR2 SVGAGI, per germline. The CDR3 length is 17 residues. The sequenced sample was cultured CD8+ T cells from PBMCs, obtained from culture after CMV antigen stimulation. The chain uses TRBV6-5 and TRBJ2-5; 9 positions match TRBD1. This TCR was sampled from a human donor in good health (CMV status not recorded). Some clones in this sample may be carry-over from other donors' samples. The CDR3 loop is CASSYVDRGGSQETQYF. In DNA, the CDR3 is TGTGCCAGCAGTTACGTCGACAGGGGGGGTTCTCAAGAGACCCAGTACTTC.